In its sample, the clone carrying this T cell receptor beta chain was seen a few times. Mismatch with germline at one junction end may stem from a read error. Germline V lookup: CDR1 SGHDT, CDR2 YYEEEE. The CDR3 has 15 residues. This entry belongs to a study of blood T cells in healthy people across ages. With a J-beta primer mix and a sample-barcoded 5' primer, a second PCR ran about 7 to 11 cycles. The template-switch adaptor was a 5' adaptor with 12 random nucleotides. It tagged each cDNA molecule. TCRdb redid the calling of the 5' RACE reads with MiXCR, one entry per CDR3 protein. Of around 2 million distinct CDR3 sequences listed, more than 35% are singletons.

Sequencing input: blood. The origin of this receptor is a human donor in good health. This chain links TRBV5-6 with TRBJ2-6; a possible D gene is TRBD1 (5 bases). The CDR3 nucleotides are TGTGCCAGCAGCTTGGTCAGCTTAGGGGCCAACGTCTTGACTTTC. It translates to CASSLVSLGANVLTF.